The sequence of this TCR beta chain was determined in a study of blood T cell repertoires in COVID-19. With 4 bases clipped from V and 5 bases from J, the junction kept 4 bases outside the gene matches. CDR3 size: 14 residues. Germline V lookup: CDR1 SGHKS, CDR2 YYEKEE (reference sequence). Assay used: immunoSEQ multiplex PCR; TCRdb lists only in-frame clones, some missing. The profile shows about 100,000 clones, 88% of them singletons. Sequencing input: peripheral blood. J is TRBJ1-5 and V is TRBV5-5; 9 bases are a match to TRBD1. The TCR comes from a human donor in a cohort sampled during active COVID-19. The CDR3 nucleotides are TGTGCCAGCAGCAACCGGGACAGGGATCAGCCCCAGCATTTT. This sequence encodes CASSNRDRDQPQHF.